These 8 T cell receptor beta chains were sequenced from one sample in a study of cytomegalovirus exposure and HLA in healthy donors. PCR involved 60 Vbeta and 13 Jbeta primers. Sequencing used immunoSEQ multiplex PCR; TCRdb keeps in-frame clones, though not all of them. The sample lists some 180,000 clones; more than 70% were seen once. The sample taken for sequencing was PBMCs. These receptors all stem from a girl between 5 and 17 years old in good health and CMV-seropositive.

The chain recombines TRBV27 with TRBJ2-3, with TRBD1 matching over 8 bases. Germline CDR1 reads MNHEY; CDR2 reads SMNVEV (reference sequence). This CDR3 comprises 14 residues. Unmatched junction bases numbered 6, after V lost 7 bases and J lost 3 bases. Here the CDR3 reads CASTPRGQTDTQYF. DNA for the CDR3: TGTGCCAGCACTCCCAGGGGGCAGACAGATACGCAGTATTTT.

The chain combines TRBV10-3 with TRBJ1-3; TRBD1 is a possible D gene (6 bases). The CDR3 has 15 residues. Germline CDR1 reads ENHRY; CDR2 reads SYGVKD. V was cut by 0 bases and J by 4 bases, with 10 bases left in between. The CDR3 coding sequence is TGTGCCATCAGTGAGTCGGGGGCAGGAGGAAACACCATATATTTT. This encodes CAISESGAGGNTIYF.

This clone appeared once. This chain connects TRBV14 to TRBJ2-1, with D perhaps matching TRBD2 (6 bases). V lost 5 bases and J lost 10, with 9 bases in between. This CDR3 spans 11 amino acids. Per the germline V gene, CDR1 is SGHDN and CDR2 is FVKESK. In nucleotides, the CDR3 is TGTGCCAGCAGCTGGGGGAGGGAGCAGTTCTTC. Translated, it gives CASSWGREQFF. Together with reference TRBV14 and TRBJ2-1, the CDR3 gives the full variable domain: EAGVTQFPSHSVIEKGQTVTLRCDPISGHDNLYWYRRVMGKEIKFLLHFVKESKQDESGMPNNRFLAERTGGTYSTLKVQPAELEDSGVYFCASSWGREQFFGPGTRLTVL.

V is TRBV27 and J is TRBJ1-6; TRBD1 might be the D (5 bases). CDR1 and CDR2 (germline): MNHEY, SMNVEV (reference sequence). CDR3 length: 16 residues. V was trimmed by 6 bases and J by 4 bases, leaving 16 bases between them. The DNA of the CDR3 is TGTGCCAGCAGCCCGCGGGACCTCCTTTATAATTCACCCCTCCACTTT. Translated, it gives CASSPRDLLYNSPLHF.

The chain employs TRBV15 and TRBJ1-5; 9 nucleotides line up with TRBD1. The CDR3 runs 14 residues. Germline CDR1 reads LNHNV; CDR2 reads YYDKDF (reference sequence). V gave up 4 bases and J gave up 5 bases; unmatched junction bases: 3. The CDR3 region is CATSKDRGYQPQHF. As DNA, the CDR3 is TGTGCCACCAGCAAGGACAGGGGTTATCAGCCCCAGCATTTT.

This chain uses TRBV6-5 with TRBJ2-5; 10 bases agree with TRBD2. V dropped 5 bases and J dropped 5; count of bases not matched to a gene: 5. This CDR3 region has 14 residues. Germline V CDR1 and CDR2: MNHEY, SVGAGI. The chain's CDR3 is CASSVSAGGETQYF. In DNA form, the CDR3 reads TGTGCCAGCAGTGTTTCAGCGGGAGGGGAGACCCAGTACTTC.

The J gene is TRBJ1-3, the V gene TRBV4-1, with 9 bases fitting TRBD1. Germline CDR1 is MGHRA and CDR2 is YSYEKL. CDR3 length: 18 amino acids. Trimming removed 4 bases from V and 0 bases from J; junction bases left unmatched: 10. The CDR3: CASSPWTGAPSSGNTIYF. The DNA of the CDR3 is TGCGCCAGCAGCCCTTGGACAGGGGCCCCTTCCTCTGGAAACACCATATATTTT.

V is TRBV27 and J is TRBJ2-7; tentative D call: TRBD2 (5 bases). V was clipped by 8 bases and J by 2 bases, with 10 bases between them. Germline V gene lookup returns CDR1 MNHEY and CDR2 SMNVEV (reference sequence). The CDR3 has 12 residues. The CDR3 reads CASGLAAYEQYF. The CDR3 DNA reads as TGTGCCAGCGGGCTAGCTGCCTACGAGCAGTACTTC.